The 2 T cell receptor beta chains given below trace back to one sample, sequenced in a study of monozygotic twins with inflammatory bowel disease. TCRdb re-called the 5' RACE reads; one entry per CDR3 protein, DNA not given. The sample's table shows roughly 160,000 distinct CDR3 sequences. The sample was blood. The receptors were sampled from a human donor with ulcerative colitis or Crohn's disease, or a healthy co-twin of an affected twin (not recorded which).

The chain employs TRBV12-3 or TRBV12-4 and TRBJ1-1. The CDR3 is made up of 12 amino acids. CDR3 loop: CASGTANTEAFF.

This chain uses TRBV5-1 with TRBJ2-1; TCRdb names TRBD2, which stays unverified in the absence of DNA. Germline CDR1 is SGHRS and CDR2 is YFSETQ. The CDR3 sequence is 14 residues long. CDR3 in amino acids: CASSQGLLSFEQFF.